This T cell receptor beta chain stems from a study of metastatic and nonmetastatic thyroid tumors. About the research overall: Samples came from malignant and benign thyroid patients, and repertoires were compared across blood and tumor or nodule tissue. Overall study results and limits: Malignant tumors reportedly showed significantly higher TCR beta diversity than benign nodules in both blood and tumor.

Among the patients, none had received any treatment before thyroid surgery. On this clone itself: What it binds is not known.

Original data processing: The study built a papillary thyroid cancer distant-metastasis classifier from CDR3 differences across clinicopathological groups. TCRdb reassembled clones from the PCR reads with MiXCR. These V and J calls originate from TCRdb's pipeline instead of the authors' own analysis. The repertoire consists of fewer than 70,000 clones, with roughly 30% occurring once and the leading ten covering more than 15%. Germline values: CDR1 MGHRA, CDR2 YSYEKL. Trimming stripped 0 bases from V and 3 bases from J, with 24 bases between. This CDR3 has 19 residues. The sequence came from a female donor with papillary thyroid cancer or a benign thyroid nodule (not recorded which). Some clones in this sample may be carry-over from other donors' samples. The sample consisted of blood. The rearrangement joins TRBV4-1 to TRBJ2-7, with D unclear. The CDR3 loop reads CASSQEAAPLRRRFYEQYF. CDR3 nucleotide sequence: TGCGCCAGCAGCCAAGAAGCCGCCCCCTTGCGGCGGAGATTCTACGAGCAGTACTTC.